This T cell receptor (beta chain) was identified during a study of T cells after yellow fever vaccination. Findings of the study overall: Once the booster was given, most primary-vaccination clones reappeared, at just under 98% for CD4 and over 85% for CD8.

Of note for this clonotype: Its specificity is unknown.

This CDR3 region has 14 residues. The germline V gene encodes CDR1 SGHRS and CDR2 YFSETQ. Trimming removed 0 bases at V and 4 bases at J, with 9 bases between. The authors made TCR cDNA by 5'RACE template switching, adding a universal primer site and UMIs. TCRdb re-analysed the 5' RACE reads in MiXCR, keeping a single row per CDR3 protein. The table records some 320,000 distinct CDR3 sequences, 3.5% to 4.5% of them present only once. This material consisted of PBMCs, taken 15 days after the yellow fever booster vaccination. The rearrangement uses TRBV5-1 and TRBJ2-3, with unresolved D. The TCR was taken from a man aged 18 to 29 who received the YFV17D yellow fever vaccine. CDR3 in amino acids: CASSLGLGSDTQYF. The CDR3 bases are TGCGCCAGCAGCTTGGGTCTAGGGTCAGATACGCAGTATTTT.